These T cell receptor beta chains were read from a single sample in a study of blood T cells in healthy people across ages. One entry per CDR3 protein results from TCRdb running MiXCR on the 5' RACE reads. The data hold about 1,500,000 distinct CDR3 sequences, with 28% observed a single time. The specimen sequenced was blood. All receptors come from a young woman in good health. The CDR3 runs from the conserved cysteine through the conserved F or W. Each record gives: clone size, J gene, D gene, V gene, CDR3 protein, CDR3 DNA. The D gene is left open where the match is weak. Size is stated for part of the rows, as once, few or many counts, or as a class when the clone is expanded.

abundance: .; j_gene: TRBJ1-5; d_gene: .; v_gene: TRBV29-1; CDR3aa: CSGAGSNQPQHF; CDR3nt: TGCAGCGGGGCCGGGAGCAATCAGCCCCAGCATTTT
abundance: .; j_gene: TRBJ2-1; d_gene: .; v_gene: TRBV25-1; CDR3aa: CASSGLGRGVEFF; CDR3nt: TGTGCCAGCAGTGGCCTGGGTAGGGGGGTCGAGTTCTTC
abundance: .; j_gene: TRBJ1-2; d_gene: .; v_gene: TRBV5-1; CDR3aa: CASSLAGNPNSYTF; CDR3nt: TGCGCCAGCAGCTTGGCCGGGAACCCGAATAGCTACACCTTC
abundance: .; j_gene: TRBJ2-1; d_gene: TRBD2; v_gene: TRBV11-2; CDR3aa: CASRSQRDFYNEQFF; CDR3nt: TGTGCCAGCAGATCTCAGCGGGACTTTTACAATGAGCAGTTCTTC
abundance: few; j_gene: TRBJ2-7; d_gene: TRBD2; v_gene: TRBV7-3; CDR3aa: CASSLLAGGMDEQYF; CDR3nt: TGTGCCAGCAGCTTATTAGCGGGGGGTATGGACGAGCAGTACTTC
abundance: .; j_gene: TRBJ1-1; d_gene: .; v_gene: TRBV5-1; CDR3aa: CASSLVTNANTEAFF; CDR3nt: TGCGCCAGCAGCTTGGTTACTAACGCGAACACTGAAGCTTTCTTT
abundance: few; j_gene: TRBJ2-1; d_gene: TRBD1; v_gene: TRBV2; CDR3aa: CASRAILTGSRYNEQFF; CDR3nt: TGTGCCAGCAGAGCCATTCTGACAGGGTCGAGGTACAATGAGCAGTTCTTC
abundance: .; j_gene: TRBJ2-3; d_gene: .; v_gene: TRBV7-9; CDR3aa: CASSSGPGGGGTDTQYF; CDR3nt: TGTGCCAGCAGCTCGGGGCCCGGGGGCGGAGGCACAGATACGCAGTATTTT
abundance: .; j_gene: TRBJ1-2; d_gene: .; v_gene: TRBV19; CDR3aa: CASSIPASYGYTF; CDR3nt: TGTGCCAGTAGTATTCCGGCGTCCTATGGCTACACCTTC
abundance: many; j_gene: TRBJ2-6; d_gene: .; v_gene: TRBV14; CDR3aa: CASSQGILGANVLTF; CDR3nt: TGTGCCAGCAGCCAAGGGATACTGGGGGCCAACGTCCTGACTTTC
abundance: many; j_gene: TRBJ2-4; d_gene: TRBD1; v_gene: TRBV18; CDR3aa: CASSTGKNIQYF; CDR3nt: TGTGCCAGCTCGACAGGGAAAAACATTCAGTACTTC
abundance: .; j_gene: TRBJ2-2; d_gene: .; v_gene: TRBV6-2/TRBV6-3; CDR3aa: CASSYLNGELFF; CDR3nt: TGTGCCAGCAGTTATTTGAATGGGGAGCTGTTTTTT
abundance: few; j_gene: TRBJ1-6; d_gene: TRBD1; v_gene: TRBV18; CDR3aa: CASSLETGVSPLHF; CDR3nt: TGTGCCAGCTCACTGGAGACAGGGGTTTCACCCCTCCACTTT
abundance: .; j_gene: TRBJ2-1; d_gene: .; v_gene: TRBV6-1; CDR3aa: CASSVEWDNEQFF; CDR3nt: TGTGCCAGCAGCGTCGAATGGGACAATGAGCAGTTCTTC
abundance: .; j_gene: TRBJ2-3; d_gene: .; v_gene: TRBV12-3/TRBV12-4; CDR3aa: CASSPTRRNTQYF; CDR3nt: TGTGCCAGCAGTCCGACGCGGAGGAATACGCAGTATTTT
abundance: few; j_gene: TRBJ1-5; d_gene: .; v_gene: TRBV5-1; CDR3aa: CASSLGQTSNQPQHF; CDR3nt: TGCGCCAGCAGCTTGGGACAGACTAGCAATCAGCCCCAGCATTTT
abundance: few; j_gene: TRBJ2-1; d_gene: .; v_gene: TRBV6-2/TRBV6-3; CDR3aa: CASSLDRNPYNEQFF; CDR3nt: TGTGCCAGCAGCCTGGACAGAAATCCCTACAATGAGCAGTTCTTC
abundance: many; j_gene: TRBJ1-2; d_gene: .; v_gene: TRBV4-3; CDR3aa: CASSPTPAYGYTF; CDR3nt: TGCGCCAGCAGCCCAACGCCGGCCTATGGCTACACCTTC
abundance: .; j_gene: TRBJ2-7; d_gene: .; v_gene: TRBV6-5; CDR3aa: CASSYRGRVEGGVTYEQYF; CDR3nt: TGTGCCAGCAGTTACCGGGGTAGGGTCGAGGGGGGGGTAACCTACGAGCAGTACTTC
abundance: many; j_gene: TRBJ2-1; d_gene: .; v_gene: TRBV20-1; CDR3aa: CSASAVASSYNEQFF; CDR3nt: TGCAGTGCTAGTGCGGTAGCGTCCTCCTACAATGAGCAGTTCTTC
abundance: many; j_gene: TRBJ2-7; d_gene: .; v_gene: TRBV7-8; CDR3aa: CASSLPPHIYEQYF; CDR3nt: TGTGCCAGCAGCTTACCCCCTCATATCTACGAGCAGTACTTC
abundance: .; j_gene: TRBJ2-3; d_gene: TRBD2; v_gene: TRBV12-3/TRBV12-4; CDR3aa: CASSPGLAGFALDTQYF; CDR3nt: TGTGCCAGCAGCCCCGGACTAGCGGGTTTTGCCCTCGATACGCAGTATTTT
abundance: few; j_gene: TRBJ2-7; d_gene: .; v_gene: TRBV7-9; CDR3aa: CASSFVGGGGSYEQYF; CDR3nt: TGTGCCAGCAGCTTCGTCGGGGGTGGAGGCTCCTACGAGCAGTACTTC
abundance: few; j_gene: TRBJ1-1; d_gene: .; v_gene: TRBV12-3/TRBV12-4; CDR3aa: CASSFYGRDPIEAFF; CDR3nt: TGTGCCAGCAGTTTCTACGGCCGGGACCCCATCGAAGCTTTCTTT
abundance: few; j_gene: TRBJ1-5; d_gene: .; v_gene: TRBV28; CDR3aa: CASSPTGFGQPQHF; CDR3nt: TGTGCCAGCAGCCCAACAGGGTTTGGGCAGCCCCAGCATTTT
abundance: .; j_gene: TRBJ1-1; d_gene: .; v_gene: TRBV3-1; CDR3aa: CASSHMTGSNTEAFF; CDR3nt: TGTGCCAGCAGCCACATGACAGGTTCGAACACTGAAGCTTTCTTT
abundance: .; j_gene: TRBJ1-2; d_gene: .; v_gene: TRBV7-2; CDR3aa: CASSPAGRDDYTF; CDR3nt: TGTGCCAGCAGCCCGGCCGGGAGAGATGACTACACCTTC